These 28 T cell receptor beta chains came from one sample sequenced in a study of T-cell memory formation after mild COVID-19. MiXCR was run by TCRdb on the 5' RACE reads, yielding one entry per CDR3 protein. The sample lists 190,000 or so distinct CDR3 sequences, 27% occurring once. The sequencing input was PBMCs or a T cell subset sorted from them (not recorded which). The receptors here all came from an adult woman who had mild COVID-19 (a few samples of this study predate the infection). Cell type and time point are not known.

The V gene is TRBV5-5, the J gene TRBJ2-7, with 7 positions matching TRBD1. Losses at the gene ends were 5 bases for V and 4 bases for J; bases not matched to a gene: 12. Germline-derived CDR1 and CDR2 are SGHKS and YYEKEE (reference sequence). The CDR3 covers 15 residues. The CDR3 nucleotides read TGTGCCAGCAGTTTTGTCGGGACAGCGTATTACGAGCAGTACTTC. It yields the protein CASSFVGTAYYEQYF.

This sequence joins TRBV5-5 and TRBJ2-1; 10 bases map to TRBD1. This CDR3 comprises 16 residues. CDR1 and CDR2 from the germline V gene are SGHKS and YYEKEE (reference sequence). V dropped 1 base and J dropped 12; count of bases not matched to a gene: 13. CDR3 coding DNA: TGTGCCAGCAGCTTGTTTCGGACAGGGGGGGTGGTGGCGCAGTTCTTC. Encoded protein: CASSLFRTGGVVAQFF.

The chain combines TRBV7-6 with TRBJ2-5; possibly TRBD2 for D (6 bases). From germline, CDR1 is SGHVS and CDR2 FNYEAQ. The CDR3 spans 14 residues. Trimming removed 6 bases from V and 4 bases from J, with 15 bases in between. CDR3 protein: CASSTTGEAETQYF. Written as DNA, the CDR3 is TGTGCCAGCAGTACAACCGGGGAGGCAGAGACCCAGTACTTC. Full variable domain (remainder filled in from reference TRBV7-6 and TRBJ2-5): GAGVSQSPRYKVTKRGQDVALRCDPISGHVSLYWYRQALGQGPEFLTYFNYEAQQDKSGLPNDRFSAERPEGSISTLTIQRTEQRDSAMYRCASSTTGEAETQYFGPGTRLLVL.

This clonotype appeared a few times. The rearrangement uses TRBV12-3 or TRBV12-4 and TRBJ2-7, with unresolved D. The CDR3 runs 14 residues. V was cut by 8 bases and J by 1 base, with 15 bases left in between. CDR3 region: CASSSGRASYEQYF. For the CDR3, the DNA is TGTGCCAGCTCCTCCGGAAGGGCGTCCTACGAGCAGTACTTC.

The V call is TRBV12-3 or TRBV12-4, the J call TRBJ1-2; TRBD1 aligns across 10 bases. Trimming took 4 bases from V and 8 from J; bases not matched to a gene: 13. The CDR3 runs 16 residues. The chain's CDR3 is CASSSNFDRGLNGYTF. The CDR3 nucleotides are TGTGCCAGCAGTTCTAACTTCGACAGGGGGCTAAACGGCTACACCTTC.

The chain joins TRBV12-3 or TRBV12-4 to TRBJ2-7, with TRBD2 matching over 7 bases. This CDR3 region has 14 residues. The trim removed 3 bases at V and 3 bases at J, leaving 5 bases unmatched. In nucleotides, the CDR3 is TGTGCCAGCAGTTTCGGCGGGAGTTACTACGAGCAGTACTTC. Protein sequence: CASSFGGSYYEQYF.

This clonotype was detected many times. One end of the junction fails to match germline, which may point to a read error. The chain recombines TRBV7-9 with TRBJ1-5, with D unclear. CDR1 is SEHNR and CDR2 is FQNEAQ in the germline V gene (reference sequence). This CDR3 has 13 residues. The CDR3 nucleotides are TGCGCCAGCAGCTTGGTAGGGAATCAGCCCCAGCATTTT. Translation: CASSLVGNQPQHF. The full variable domain, with the rest looked up from reference TRBV7-9 and TRBJ1-5, is DTGVSQNPRHKITKRGQNVTFRCDPISEHNRLYWYRQTLGQGPEFLTYFQNEAQLEKSRLLSDRFSAERPKGSFSTLEIQRTEQGDSAMYLCASSLVGNQPQHFGDGTRLSIL.

The chain links TRBV5-1 to TRBJ1-1; 8 bases agree with TRBD1. V lost 3 bases and J lost 7; bases outside the gene matches: 5. CDR1 and CDR2 (germline): SGHRS, YFSETQ. This CDR3 is built from 13 residues. CDR3 protein: CASSYGQGGEAFF. CDR3 in DNA: TGCGCCAGCAGCTATGGACAGGGCGGTGAAGCTTTCTTT.

The rearrangement joins TRBV9 to TRBJ2-5; the match to TRBD1 covers 10 bases. Losses at the gene ends were 3 bases for V and 4 bases for J; bases not matched to a gene: 3. This CDR3 contains 14 residues. Per germline, CDR1 SGDLS and CDR2 YYNGEE. CDR3 region: CASSGDRGGETQYF. In DNA, the CDR3 is TGTGCCAGCAGCGGGGACAGGGGAGGAGAGACCCAGTACTTC.

CDR3 in DNA: TGCAGTGCTAGACTCCCAGGGGAGACCCAGTACTTC. It specifies CSARLPGETQYF. The V and J genes are TRBV20-1 and TRBJ2-5; weak D call: TRBD1 (5 bases). The germline V and J ends were trimmed by 2 bases and 5 bases, with 9 bases remaining between them. The CDR3 is 12 residues long. Germline CDR1 DFQATT, CDR2 SNEGSKA (reference sequence).

This rearrangement joins TRBV4-1 to TRBJ2-7; the D call may be TRBD1 or TRBD2 (5 bases each). Germline V lookup: CDR1 MGHRA, CDR2 YSYEKL. Trimming cost V 4 bases and J 5 bases, with 12 bases left between them. There are 13 residues in the CDR3. Here the CDR3 reads CASSRWDRDEQYF. CDR3 bases: TGCGCCAGCAGCCGCTGGGACCGGGACGAGCAGTACTTC.

This clonotype appeared a few times. J is TRBJ2-7 and V is TRBV6-5, with D possibly being TRBD1 (6 bases). Trimming stripped 2 bases from V and 6 bases from J, with 11 bases between. This CDR3 region has 13 residues. Germline CDR1 and CDR2: MNHEY and SVGAGI. This chain's CDR3 is CASSYGQWSEQYF. The DNA for the CDR3 is TGTGCCAGCAGTTACGGACAGTGGAGCGAGCAGTACTTC.

This clonotype has more than one count but fewer than ten. This chain joins TRBV7-3 and TRBJ1-2; 7 bases map to TRBD1. The CDR3 loop spans 15 amino acids. With V trimmed by 5 bases and J by 4 bases, 10 bases remained unmatched. From germline, CDR1 is SGHTA and CDR2 FQGTGA. The CDR3 nucleotides are TGTGCCAGCAGCCCGCGAGGACAGGCCGCCTATGGCTACACCTTC. It encodes CASSPRGQAAYGYTF.

This clonotype was counted a few times. This chain connects TRBV6-2 or TRBV6-3 to TRBJ1-1; possibly TRBD1 for D (5 bases). The V gene lost 7 bases and the J gene lost 2 bases, with 14 bases spanning the gap. The CDR3 is made up of 14 amino acids. The germline CDR1 and CDR2 sequences are MNHEY and SVGEGT. CDR3 in amino acids: CASNPMGLNTEAFF. In DNA, the CDR3 is TGTGCCAGCAACCCTATGGGACTAAACACTGAAGCTTTCTTT.

The rearrangement joins TRBV12-3 or TRBV12-4 to TRBJ1-5; no clear D gene. V lost 7 bases to trimming and J lost 0 bases, with 13 bases between them. This CDR3 is built from 15 residues. In nucleotides, the CDR3 is TGTGCCAGCAACTCCGGGCCGTATAGCAATCAGCCCCAGCATTTT. Residues: CASNSGPYSNQPQHF.

As for this clonotype: Sequence at one end of the junction differs from germline and may be a read error. This chain links TRBV11-2 with TRBJ1-1; D gene unclear. There are 8 residues in the CDR3. CDR1 and CDR2 from the germline V gene are SGHAT and FQNNGV. The CDR3 bases are TGTGCCAGCAGCTCCGGGGATTTT. The encoded protein is CASSSGDF.

This clonotype was seen more than once but under ten times. The V gene is TRBV10-3, the J gene TRBJ2-7, with 16 nucleotides matching TRBD2. This CDR3 is 16 amino acids long. J gave up 2 bases and V 6 bases, and 4 bases lay outside the gene matches. Per the germline V gene, CDR1 is ENHRY and CDR2 is SYGVKD. The CDR3 bases are TGTGCCATCAGGGGACTAGCGGGAGGGGTAGCCTACGAGCAGTACTTC. This encodes CAIRGLAGGVAYEQYF.

This clonotype was counted a few times. V gene TRBV7-2 combines with J gene TRBJ2-5; no definite D call. Germline values: CDR1 SGHTA, CDR2 FQGNSA. The CDR3 runs 13 residues. The V gene lost 1 base and the J gene lost 7 bases, with 10 bases spanning the gap. The CDR3 protein is CASSLGPSGTQYF. CDR3 in DNA: TGTGCCAGCAGCTTAGGACCCTCGGGGACCCAGTACTTC.

This clonotype has more than one count but fewer than ten. The chain uses TRBV11-3 and TRBJ1-1, with D possibly TRBD1 on 5 matching bases. Germline CDR1 is SGHNT and CDR2 is YENEEA. CDR3 size: 15 residues. The V and J ends lost 5 bases and 1 base respectively, with 14 bases between them. CDR3 amino acids: CASSPPRGQNTEAFF. CDR3 DNA: TGTGCCAGCAGCCCCCCCCGGGGCCAGAACACTGAAGCTTTCTTT.

The CDR3 coding sequence is TGTGCCAGCAGCCACCGGGAGGGCCTCACAGATACGCAGTATTTT. Translated, it gives CASSHREGLTDTQYF. This chain joins TRBV7-2 and TRBJ2-3; the match to TRBD2 covers 8 bases. CDR1 and CDR2 (germline): SGHTA, FQGNSA. There are 15 residues in the CDR3. The V segment lost 5 bases and the J segment 2 bases; nucleotides outside the gene matches: 6. Drawing the rest from reference TRBV7-2 and TRBJ2-3, the complete variable domain is GAGVSQSPSNKVTEKGKDVELRCDPISGHTALYWYRQSLGQGLEFLIYFQGNSAPDKSGLPSDRFSAERTGGSVSTLTIQRTQQEDSAVYLCASSHREGLTDTQYFGPGTRLTVL.

The chain has TRBV24-1 and TRBJ2-5, with D perhaps matching TRBD1 (6 bases). This CDR3 is 16 amino acids long. The germline V gene encodes CDR1 KGHDR and CDR2 SFDVKD. V shed 4 bases and J shed 3 bases, with 17 bases lying between them. For the CDR3, the DNA is TGTGCCACCAGTGACCCAGGGGCGGCTCTTAAAGAGACCCAGTACTTC. This codes for CATSDPGAALKETQYF.

The chain has TRBV10-3 and TRBJ2-1, with unresolved D. V was cut by 6 bases and J by 0 bases, with 6 bases left in between. Germline V gene sequence: CDR1 ENHRY, CDR2 SYGVKD. There are 13 residues in the CDR3. The CDR3 spells CAISVRSYNEQFF. The DNA for the CDR3 is TGTGCCATCAGCGTCCGCTCCTACAATGAGCAGTTCTTC.

This clonotype occurred a few times. The chain carries TRBV12-3 or TRBV12-4 and TRBJ2-1, with D perhaps assigned TRBD1 or TRBD2 (7 bases each). This CDR3 contains 14 residues. V was shortened by 2 bases and J by 10 bases, with 15 bases between the two germline ends. CDR3 sequence reads: CASSLLGGGNEQFF. CDR3 bases: TGTGCCAGCAGTTTATTGGGAGGGGGCAACGAGCAGTTCTTC.

V is TRBV27 and J is TRBJ2-3; D may be TRBD1 (5 bases). CDR1 and CDR2 (germline): MNHEY, SMNVEV (reference sequence). V was shortened by 5 bases and J by 2 bases, with 14 bases between the two germline ends. CDR3 length: 15 residues. The CDR3 bases are TGTGCCAGCAGTCCAAGGCAGGGAAACACAGATACGCAGTATTTT. Protein product: CASSPRQGNTDTQYF.

The V and J genes are TRBV12-3 or TRBV12-4 and TRBJ1-1, with 7 nucleotides matching TRBD1. The CDR3 consists of 16 residues. Trimming took 3 bases from V and 4 from J; bases not matched to a gene: 11. Here the CDR3 reads CASSFRAGGLSTEAFF. The CDR3 DNA reads TGTGCCAGCAGTTTCAGGGCAGGGGGGCTGAGCACTGAAGCTTTCTTT.

The rearrangement links TRBV15 to TRBJ1-1; D unresolved. CDR3 size: 14 residues. CDR1 is LNHNV, CDR2 YYDKDF, per germline (reference sequence). V was cut by 6 bases and J by 1 base, with 12 bases left in between. CDR3 sequence: CATSRDWGNTEAFF. CDR3 coding DNA: TGTGCCACCAGTAGGGATTGGGGGAACACTGAAGCTTTCTTT.

This clonotype was detected a few times. CDR3 bases: TGTGCCAGCAGCCCCGGGAGGATTCAACTGTTTTTT. It codes for CASSPGRIQLFF. The V call is TRBV3-1, the J call TRBJ1-4, with unresolved D. Germline V gene lookup returns CDR1 LGHDT and CDR2 YNNKEL (reference sequence). V was clipped by 4 bases and J by 12 bases, with 12 bases between them. This CDR3 comprises 12 residues.

This clonotype was seen a handful of times. V gene TRBV6-2 or TRBV6-3 combines with J gene TRBJ2-3; perhaps TRBD2 as D (5 bases). Germline V CDR1 and CDR2: MNHEY, SVGEGT. V dropped 6 bases and J dropped 5 bases, with 18 bases sitting between them. The CDR3 has 15 amino acids. The chain's CDR3 is CASRGATDGKDTQYF. CDR3 DNA: TGTGCCAGCAGGGGAGCGACGGACGGGAAAGATACGCAGTATTTT.